Listed below are T cell receptor beta chains from one sample, sequenced in a study of blood T cell repertoires in COVID-19. TCRdb's table, derived via immunoSEQ multiplex PCR, lists solely in-frame clones and lacks some. The sample shows around 380,000 clones, 70% to 85% of them seen only once. Specimen: peripheral blood. The receptors come from a human donor with acute or convalescent COVID-19. The donor label of this sample is uncertain. The conserved cysteine and the conserved F or W are not part of the CDR3 here. Fields, in order: CDR3 protein, V gene, J gene.

CDR3: ASSLGAGDEQY
V: TRBV13
J: TRBJ2-7

CDR3: ASSYGGFSEAF
V: TRBV6-5
J: TRBJ1-1

CDR3: ASSYSAGTGVANYGYT
V: TRBV6-4
J: TRBJ1-2

CDR3: ASSTGTATNYGYT
V: TRBV18
J: TRBJ1-2

CDR3: ASNPSGTYNEQF
V: TRBV27
J: TRBJ2-1

CDR3: ASSPGETQY
V: TRBV18
J: TRBJ2-5

CDR3: ASSSDRVTEAF
V: TRBV7-8
J: TRBJ1-1

CDR3: ASSRLTSGRAGYEQY
V: TRBV3-1/TRBV3-2
J: TRBJ2-7

CDR3: ATALTVGTEAF
V: TRBV5-1
J: TRBJ1-1

CDR3: ASREGTVGSPLH
V: TRBV28
J: TRBJ1-6

CDR3: ASSFRGEQF
V: TRBV12-3/TRBV12-4
J: TRBJ2-1

CDR3: ASSESGLAGTQNIQY
V: TRBV6-1
J: TRBJ2-4

CDR3: AIGDIHYNEQF
V: TRBV10-3
J: TRBJ2-1

CDR3: ASSGSGRRAYEQY
V: TRBV27
J: TRBJ2-7

CDR3: ASTSGGTGDEAF
V: TRBV3-1/TRBV3-2
J: TRBJ1-1

CDR3: ASSIRGPGGNEQF
V: TRBV19
J: TRBJ2-1

CDR3: ASSWSGANEKLF
V: TRBV6-5
J: TRBJ1-4

CDR3: ASSSTGRSGNTIY
V: TRBV5-1
J: TRBJ1-3

CDR3: ASSWGDSNTEAF
V: TRBV2
J: TRBJ1-1

CDR3: ASSLAGGRSGELF
V: TRBV11-2
J: TRBJ2-2

CDR3: ASSLGLANYEQY
V: TRBV7-2
J: TRBJ2-7

CDR3: ASSGTSGGRNTGELF
V: TRBV7-9
J: TRBJ2-2

CDR3: ASSRDRGDGYT
V: TRBV5-1
J: TRBJ1-2

CDR3: ASSRGQGYNEQF
V: TRBV7-7
J: TRBJ2-1

CDR3: ATSAGVSTEAF
V: TRBV24-1
J: TRBJ1-1

CDR3: ASSIKQSSGANVLT
V: TRBV19
J: TRBJ2-6

CDR3: ASSTLREGNQPQH
V: TRBV19
J: TRBJ1-5

CDR3: AWSGQPNQPQH
V: TRBV30
J: TRBJ1-5

CDR3: ASSRILKSGGRGNEQF
V: TRBV3-1/TRBV3-2
J: TRBJ2-1

CDR3: ASSSLQGQGGETQY
V: TRBV6-6
J: TRBJ2-5

CDR3: ASSLDRFQPQH
V: TRBV28
J: TRBJ1-5

CDR3: ASSFGRQGDTEAF
V: TRBV27
J: TRBJ1-1

CDR3: ASRRRTAGGYT
V: TRBV6-5
J: TRBJ1-2

CDR3: ASSLNQGFKAEAF
V: TRBV27
J: TRBJ1-1

CDR3: ASSSQERGWRNTEAF
V: TRBV27
J: TRBJ1-1

CDR3: ASRPLAFNEQF
V: TRBV5-6
J: TRBJ2-1

CDR3: ASSSIPWGGGTEAF
V: TRBV18
J: TRBJ1-1

CDR3: ASSLLQGGQPQH
V: TRBV27
J: TRBJ1-5

CDR3: ASSTGVVTQY
V: TRBV7-2
J: TRBJ2-5

CDR3: ASSESRRFSYNEQF
V: TRBV10-1
J: TRBJ2-1

CDR3: ASSFTQVPTGELF
V: TRBV5-1
J: TRBJ2-2

CDR3: ASSLGRGTYGYT
V: TRBV5-1
J: TRBJ1-2

CDR3: ASSYPGSYEQY
V: TRBV6-5
J: TRBJ2-7

CDR3: SVPDEGAQPNYGYT
V: TRBV29-1
J: TRBJ1-2

CDR3: ASSQDPRGYTEAF
V: TRBV4-2
J: TRBJ1-1

CDR3: ASSLATGGRDNSPLH
V: TRBV7-8
J: TRBJ1-6

CDR3: ASSGRGDTQY
V: TRBV7-9
J: TRBJ2-3

CDR3: ASSPKSDSTTYEQY
V: TRBV5-1
J: TRBJ2-7